This T cell receptor beta chain is drawn from a study of T cell responses to AZD1222 COVID-19 vaccine. The germline CDR1 and CDR2 sequences are MNHNS and SASEGT. Trimming removed 1 base at V and 7 bases at J, with 13 bases between. The CDR3 runs to 14 residues. This clone has more than one count but fewer than ten. TCRdb keeps only in-frame clones here, not all; method: immunoSEQ multiplex PCR. This sample has about 120,000 clones; about 90% occur once, and the top ten carry 7% to 8.5%. This chain connects TRBV6-1 to TRBJ1-2, with no clear D. The source was peripheral blood, collected on day 0 of AZD1222 vaccination. This clonotype was obtained from an adult in good health. CDR3 in amino acids: CASSEGAWKSGYTF. The CDR3 nucleotides are TGTGCCAGCAGTGAAGGGGCGTGGAAGTCTGGCTACACCTTC.